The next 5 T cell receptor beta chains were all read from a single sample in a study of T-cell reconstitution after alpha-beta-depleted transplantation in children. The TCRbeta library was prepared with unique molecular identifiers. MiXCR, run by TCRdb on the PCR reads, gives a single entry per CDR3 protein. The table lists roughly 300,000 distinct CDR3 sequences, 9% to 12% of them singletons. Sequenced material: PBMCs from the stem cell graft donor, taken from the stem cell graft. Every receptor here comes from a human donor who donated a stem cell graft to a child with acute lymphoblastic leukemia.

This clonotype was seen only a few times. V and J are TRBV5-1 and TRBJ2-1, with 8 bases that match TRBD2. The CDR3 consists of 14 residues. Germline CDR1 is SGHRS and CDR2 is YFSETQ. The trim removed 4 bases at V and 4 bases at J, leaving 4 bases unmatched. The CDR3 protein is CASSGAGGYNEQFF. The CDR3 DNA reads TGCGCCAGCAGCGGGGCGGGGGGATACAATGAGCAGTTCTTC. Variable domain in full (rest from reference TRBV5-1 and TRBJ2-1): KAGVTQTPRYLIKTRGQQVTLSCSPISGHRSVSWYQQTPGQGLQFLFEYFSETQRNKGNFPGRFSGRQFSNSRSEMNVSTLELGDSALYLCASSGAGGYNEQFFGPGTRLTVL.

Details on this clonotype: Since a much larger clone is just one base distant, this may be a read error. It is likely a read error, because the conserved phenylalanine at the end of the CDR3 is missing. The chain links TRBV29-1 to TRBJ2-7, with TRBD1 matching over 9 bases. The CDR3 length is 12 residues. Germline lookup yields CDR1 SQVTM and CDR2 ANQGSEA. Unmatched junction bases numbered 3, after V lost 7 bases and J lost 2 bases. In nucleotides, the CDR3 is TGCAGCGCCGGGACAGGGACCTACGAGCAGTACTCC. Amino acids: CSAGTGTYEQYS.

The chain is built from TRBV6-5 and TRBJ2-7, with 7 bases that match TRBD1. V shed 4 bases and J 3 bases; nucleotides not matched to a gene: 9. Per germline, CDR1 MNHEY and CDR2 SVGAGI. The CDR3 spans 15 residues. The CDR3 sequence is CASSSRQGPGYEQYF. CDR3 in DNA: TGTGCCAGCAGTTCACGACAGGGTCCTGGCTACGAGCAGTACTTC.

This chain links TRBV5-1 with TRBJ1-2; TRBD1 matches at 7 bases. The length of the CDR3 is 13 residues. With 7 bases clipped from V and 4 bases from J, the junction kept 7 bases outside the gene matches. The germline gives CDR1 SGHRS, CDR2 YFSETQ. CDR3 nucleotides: TGCGCCAGCCTGAGGACAGGTGGCTATGGCTACACCTTC. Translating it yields CASLRTGGYGYTF.

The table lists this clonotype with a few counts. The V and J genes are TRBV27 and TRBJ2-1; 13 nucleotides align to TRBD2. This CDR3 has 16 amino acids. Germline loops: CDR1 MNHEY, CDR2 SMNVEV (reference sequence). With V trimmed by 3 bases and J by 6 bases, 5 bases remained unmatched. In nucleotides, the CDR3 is TGTGCCAGCAGTTTGTTACTAGCGGGAGGGCGCAATGAGCAGTTCTTC. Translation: CASSLLLAGGRNEQFF.